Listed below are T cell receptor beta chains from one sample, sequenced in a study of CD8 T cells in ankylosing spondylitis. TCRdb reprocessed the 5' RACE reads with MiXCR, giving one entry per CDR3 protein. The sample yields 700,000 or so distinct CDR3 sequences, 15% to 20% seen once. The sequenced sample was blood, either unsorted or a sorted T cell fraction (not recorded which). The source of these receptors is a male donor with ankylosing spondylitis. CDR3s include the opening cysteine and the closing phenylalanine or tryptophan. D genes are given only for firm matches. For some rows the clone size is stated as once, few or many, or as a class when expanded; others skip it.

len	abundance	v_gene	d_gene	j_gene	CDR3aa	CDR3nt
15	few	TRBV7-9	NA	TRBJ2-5	CASSSVMGGVETQYF	TGTGCCAGCAGCTCTGTCATGGGGGGCGTAGAGACCCAGTACTTC
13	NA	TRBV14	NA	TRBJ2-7	CASSPYPPYEQYF	TGTGCCAGCAGCCCCTACCCACCCTACGAGCAGTACTTC
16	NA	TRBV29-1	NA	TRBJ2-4	CSPKEKTGLAKNIQYF	TGCAGCCCGAAAGAAAAAACAGGACTAGCCAAAAACATTCAGTACTTC
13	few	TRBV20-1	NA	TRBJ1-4	CSARRQNNEKLFF	TGCAGTGCTAGACGCCAGAATAATGAAAAACTGTTTTTT
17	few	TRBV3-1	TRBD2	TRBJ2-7	CASSPFAGTSGDYEQYF	TGTGCCAGCAGCCCATTCGCCGGGACTAGCGGGGACTACGAGCAGTACTTC
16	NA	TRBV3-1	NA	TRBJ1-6	CASSGVRSRYNSPLHF	TGTGCCAGCAGCGGGGTTAGGTCGAGGTATAATTCACCCCTCCACTTT
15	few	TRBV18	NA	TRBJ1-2	CASSPIREGNYGYTF	TGTGCCAGCTCACCCATAAGGGAGGGGAACTATGGCTACACCTTC
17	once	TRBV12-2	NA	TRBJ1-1	CASRVVRDTKDRGEAFF	TGTGCAAGTCGCGTAGTTCGGGACACCAAAGATAGAGGTGAAGCTTTCTTT
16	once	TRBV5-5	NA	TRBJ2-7	CASSLLLGEASYEQYF	TGTGCCAGCAGCTTACTTCTAGGGGAAGCCTCCTACGAGCAGTACTTC
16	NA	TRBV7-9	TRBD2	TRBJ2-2	CASTQLLAGGTGELFF	TGTGCCAGCACCCAACTGCTAGCGGGAGGAACCGGGGAGCTGTTTTTT
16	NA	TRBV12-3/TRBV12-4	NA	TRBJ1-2	CASSLSGRRTNYGYTF	TGTGCCAGCAGTTTATCGGGCAGGCGAACTAACTATGGCTACACCTTC
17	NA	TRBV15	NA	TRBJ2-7	CATSRDRGRSSKYEQYF	TGTGCCACCAGCAGAGACCGGGGCAGGAGCAGTAAATACGAGCAGTACTTC
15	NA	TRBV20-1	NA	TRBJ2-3	CSARIGPVGPDTQYF	TGCAGTGCTAGAATCGGACCGGTGGGGCCAGATACGCAGTATTTT
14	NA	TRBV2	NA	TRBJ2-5	CASSGIRVRETQYF	TGTGCCAGCAGTGGTATCAGGGTGAGGGAGACCCAGTACTTC
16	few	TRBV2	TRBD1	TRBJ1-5	CASSIQGGYSNQPQHF	TGTGCCAGCTCAATACAGGGGGGCTATAGCAATCAGCCCCAGCATTTT
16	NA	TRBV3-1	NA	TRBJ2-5	CASSQDFRTGTETQYF	TGTGCCAGCAGCCAAGATTTTAGAACGGGGACCGAGACCCAGTACTTC
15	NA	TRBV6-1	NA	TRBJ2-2	CASRLRGANTGELFF	TGTGCCAGCCGCCTCCGCGGGGCGAACACCGGGGAGCTGTTTTTT
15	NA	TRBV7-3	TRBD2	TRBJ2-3	CASSLLSGRLDTQYF	TGTGCCAGCAGCTTACTTAGCGGGAGATTAGATACGCAGTATTTT
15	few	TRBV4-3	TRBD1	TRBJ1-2	CASSQDGDRPYGYTF	TGCGCCAGCAGCCAAGATGGGGACAGGCCCTATGGCTACACCTTC
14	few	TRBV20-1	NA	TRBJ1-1	CSARGLIGPTEAFF	TGCAGTGCTAGAGGGTTGATCGGTCCCACTGAAGCTTTCTTT
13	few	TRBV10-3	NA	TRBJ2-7	CAISESYIYEQYF	TGTGCCATCAGTGAGTCGTATATCTACGAGCAGTACTTC
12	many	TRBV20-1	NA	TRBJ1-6	CSARRTDSPLHF	TGCAGTGCTAGGCGCACTGATTCACCCCTCCACTTT
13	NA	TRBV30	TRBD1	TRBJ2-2	CATIDRGRGELFF	TGTGCCACCATCGACAGGGGGCGGGGGGAGCTGTTTTTT
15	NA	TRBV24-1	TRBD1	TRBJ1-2	CATSDSGTGGRGYTF	TGTGCCACCAGTGATTCCGGGACAGGGGGCCGGGGCTACACCTTC
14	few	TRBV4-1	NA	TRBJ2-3	CASSQVHQTDTQYF	TGCGCCAGCAGCCAAGTCCACCAAACAGATACGCAGTATTTT
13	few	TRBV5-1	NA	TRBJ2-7	CASSLEPYYEQYF	TGCGCCAGCAGCTTGGAACCTTACTACGAGCAGTACTTC
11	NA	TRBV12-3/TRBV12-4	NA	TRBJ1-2	CASSRLYGYTF	TGTGCCAGCAGCCGGCTCTATGGCTACACCTTC
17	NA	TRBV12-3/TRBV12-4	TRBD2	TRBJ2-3	CASRRTSGRALGDTQYF	TGTGCCAGCAGACGGACTAGCGGGAGGGCCTTAGGAGATACGCAGTATTTT
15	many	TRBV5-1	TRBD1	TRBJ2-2	CASRAGTESTGELFF	TGCGCCAGCAGGGCCGGGACAGAAAGCACCGGGGAGCTGTTTTTT
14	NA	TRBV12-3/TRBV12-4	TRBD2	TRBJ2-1	CASSSQRGNNEQFF	TGTGCCAGCAGTTCTCAGCGGGGGAACAATGAGCAGTTCTTC
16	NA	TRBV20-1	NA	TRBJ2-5	CSASREFFRGGETQYF	TGCAGCGCTAGCCGAGAATTCTTCAGGGGAGGGGAGACCCAGTACTTC
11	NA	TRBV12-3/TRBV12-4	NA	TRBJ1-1	CASTSAGWAFF	TGTGCCAGCACCTCGGCAGGCTGGGCTTTCTTT
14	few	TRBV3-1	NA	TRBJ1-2	CASSHFTEGYGYTF	TGTGCCAGCAGCCACTTCACGGAGGGCTATGGCTACACCTTC
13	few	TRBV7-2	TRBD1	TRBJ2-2	CARRDRGTGELFF	TGTGCCAGGCGGGACAGGGGCACCGGGGAGCTGTTTTTT
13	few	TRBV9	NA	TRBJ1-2	CASSSDRENGYTF	TGTGCCAGCAGCTCGGACCGGGAAAATGGCTACACCTTC
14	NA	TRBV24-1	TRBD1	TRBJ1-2	CATSDLRTGHGYTF	TGTGCCACCAGTGATTTGAGGACAGGGCATGGCTACACCTTC
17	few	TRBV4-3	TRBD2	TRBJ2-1	CASSQTIAGLSYNEQFF	TGCGCCAGCAGCCAGACTATAGCGGGCCTCTCCTACAATGAGCAGTTCTTC
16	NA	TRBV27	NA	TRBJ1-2	CASRLVGGRPNYGYTF	TGTGCCAGCAGACTAGTTGGCGGCAGACCTAACTATGGCTACACCTTC
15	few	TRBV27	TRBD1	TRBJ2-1	CASSLGTGIYNEQFF	TGTGCCAGCAGTTTAGGGACAGGGATTTACAATGAGCAGTTCTTC
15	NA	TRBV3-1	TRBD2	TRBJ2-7	CASSQTGLRGYEQYF	TGTGCCAGCAGCCAAACGGGCCTGCGGGGGTACGAGCAGTACTTC
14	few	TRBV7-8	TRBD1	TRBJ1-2	CASWDRGGFDGYTF	TGTGCCAGCTGGGACAGGGGGGGATTCGATGGCTACACCTTC
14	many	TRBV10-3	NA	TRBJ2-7	CAISEGGGSYEQYF	TGTGCCATCAGTGAGGGGGGTGGGTCCTACGAGCAGTACTTC
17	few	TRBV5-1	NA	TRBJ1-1	CASSPGWGRTLNTEAFF	TGCGCCAGCAGCCCGGGGTGGGGGCGAACCTTGAACACTGAAGCTTTCTTT
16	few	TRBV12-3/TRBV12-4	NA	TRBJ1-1	CASSLLYGDDDTEAFF	TGTGCCAGCAGTTTATTATACGGCGACGACGACACTGAAGCTTTCTTT
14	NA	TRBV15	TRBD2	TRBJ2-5	CATSRDVTSETQYF	TGTGCCACCAGCAGAGATGTGACTAGCGAGACCCAGTACTTC
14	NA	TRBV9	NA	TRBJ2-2	CASSSGPGTGELFF	TGTGCCAGCAGCAGCGGCCCGGGGACCGGGGAGCTGTTTTTT